These 27 T cell receptor beta chains originate from one sample sequenced in a study of shared clonotypes between healthy human individuals. Here immunoSEQ multiplex PCR was the method, and the copy in TCRdb shows in-frame clones only, minus some. The sample contains about a million clones, roughly 80% of which appear only once. The sequenced sample was memory CD4+ T cells from PBMCs. Subset given: CD45RA-negative fraction. These receptors originate from a man aged 18 to 35 in good health. Some clones in this sample may be carry-over from other donors' samples.

The chain carries TRBV27 and TRBJ1-5; possibly TRBD1 for D (5 bases). In germline, CDR1 is MNHEY, CDR2 SMNVEV (reference sequence). The CDR3 totals 15 residues. The V end lost 5 bases, the J end lost 0 bases, and 11 bases lay between the germline ends. The CDR3 protein is CASSLTAISNQPQHF. The CDR3 nucleotides read TGTGCCAGCAGTCTGACAGCGATTAGCAATCAGCCCCAGCATTTT.

CDR3 DNA sequence: TGTGCCAGCAGCCGGACTAGCGGCAAGTTAGATACGCAGTATTTT. Protein sequence: CASSRTSGKLDTQYF. The rearrangement links TRBV7-2 to TRBJ2-3; 10 bases are a match to TRBD2. Germline values: CDR1 SGHTA, CDR2 FQGNSA. J gave up 5 bases and V 5 bases, and 7 bases lay outside the gene matches. The CDR3 runs 15 residues.

V usage is TRBV5-1 and J usage is TRBJ2-7; tentative D call: TRBD2 (6 bases). The length of the CDR3 is 15 residues. V lost 0 bases and J 0 bases, leaving 10 bases between the germline ends. Germline CDR1 SGHRS, CDR2 YFSETQ. CDR3 amino acids: CASSLESGDSYEQYF. CDR3 nucleotides: TGCGCCAGCAGCTTGGAATCGGGGGACTCCTACGAGCAGTACTTC.

The chain couples TRBV4-1 to TRBJ2-5; 9 bases line up with TRBD2. Germline V gene data show CDR1 as MGHRA and CDR2 as YSYEKL. With 4 bases clipped from V and 4 bases from J, the junction kept 13 bases outside the gene matches. This CDR3 spans 17 amino acids. CDR3 sequence (DNA): TGCGCCAGCAGCCCTCCCGTCGGGCAAGCGGGAGGAGAGACCCAGTACTTC. Amino acid sequence: CASSPPVGQAGGETQYF.

This rearrangement joins TRBV7-2 to TRBJ1-4; D possibly corresponds to TRBD1 (6 bases). The CDR3 length is 15 residues. The germline V and J ends were trimmed by 5 bases and 7 bases, with 17 bases remaining between them. CDR1 and CDR2 (germline): SGHTA, FQGNSA. CDR3 sequence reads: CASSPRTASGEKLFF. The CDR3 DNA sequence: TGTGCCAGCAGCCCACGGACAGCTTCGGGTGAAAAACTGTTTTTT.

Concerning this clone itself: Since a far larger clone is one base different, this is likely a read error. This sequence joins TRBV4-2 and TRBJ2-7; D assignment may be TRBD1 or TRBD2 (5 bases each). CDR3 length: 16 amino acids. CDR1 LGHNA and CDR2 YNFKEQ come from the germline V gene. V was trimmed by 1 base and J by 5 bases, leaving 18 bases between them. DNA of the CDR3: TGTGCCAGCAGCCAAGGCGAGGGGCAGGGCGTCGACGAGCAGTACTTC. Translation gives CASSQGEGQGVDEQYF.

As to this clone: Other nucleotide sequences in the sample specify the same CDR3. The gene calls are TRBV19 and TRBJ2-7; 7 bases are a match to TRBD1. The V gene's germline CDR1 is LNHDA and CDR2 SQIVND (reference sequence). The V gene end was trimmed by 3 bases and the J gene end by 2 bases; junction bases not matched to a gene: 4. CDR3 length: 14 residues. The CDR3 coding sequence is TGTGCCAGTAGTATCGGGACAGCCCCCTACGAGCAGTACTTC. Its protein product is CASSIGTAPYEQYF.

This chain joins TRBV11-3 and TRBJ2-1, with 8 bases identical to TRBD2. This CDR3 region has 15 residues. V was pared by 5 bases and J by 5 bases, with 8 bases of the junction left unmatched. CDR1 and CDR2 (germline): SGHNT, YENEEA. For the CDR3, the DNA is TGTGCCAGCAGCGGTATCGGGAGGGCCCACAATGAGCAGTTCTTC. This codes for CASSGIGRAHNEQFF.

The chain joins TRBV7-9 to TRBJ2-7; D may be TRBD1 (7 bases). Germline values: CDR1 SEHNR, CDR2 FQNEAQ (reference sequence). Trimming removed 5 bases from V and 5 bases from J, with 19 bases in between. This CDR3 has 15 residues. CDR3 residues: CASSPGDAGGHEQYF. The CDR3 DNA sequence: TGTGCCAGCAGCCCGGGGGATGCAGGGGGACACGAGCAGTACTTC.

This clone was seen once. The same CDR3 is also encoded by other DNA sequences in this sample. V and J are TRBV5-1 and TRBJ2-5; unclear D gene. Trimming pared 0 bases from V and 5 bases from J, leaving 2 bases between. The CDR3 length is 11 residues. Germline values: CDR1 SGHRS, CDR2 YFSETQ. CDR3 sequence: CASSLVETQYF. CDR3 DNA sequence: TGCGCCAGCAGCTTGGTGGAGACCCAGTACTTC.

About this clone: The same CDR3 arises from other DNA sequences in this sample as well. The CDR3, as DNA: TGCGCCAGCAGCTTGGGGGCAGGAGACACCGGGGAGCTGTTTTTT. This gives the protein CASSLGAGDTGELFF. The chain has TRBV5-1 and TRBJ2-2; D unresolved. V was shortened by 0 bases and J by 3 bases, with 9 bases between the two germline ends. Per germline, CDR1 SGHRS and CDR2 YFSETQ. There are 15 residues in the CDR3.

In this sample, this clone turned up once. The chain combines TRBV19 with TRBJ2-1, with 10 bases identical to TRBD1. J was trimmed by 6 bases and V by 3 bases; bases with no gene match: 5. The germline gives CDR1 LNHDA, CDR2 SQIVND (reference sequence). The CDR3 sequence is 15 residues long. The CDR3 coding sequence is TGTGCCAGTAGTATCGCCGGGACAGGGGTCAATGAGCAGTTCTTC. Protein product: CASSIAGTGVNEQFF. Using reference TRBV19 and TRBJ2-1 for the parts outside the CDR3, the full variable domain is DGGITQSPKYLFRKEGQNVTLSCEQNLNHDAMYWYRQDPGQGLRLIYYSQIVNDFQKGDIAEGYSVSREKKESFPLTVTSAQKNPTAFYLCASSIAGTGVNEQFFGPGTRLTVL.

The chain carries TRBV29-1 and TRBJ1-1; a possible D gene is TRBD1 (5 bases). The CDR3 has 14 residues. V dropped 5 bases and J dropped 8 bases, with 21 bases sitting between them. Germline V gene data show CDR1 as SQVTM and CDR2 as ANQGSEA. In nucleotides, the CDR3 is TGCAGCGTTAGGGGACGGCTGATGCAGAAGGAAGCTTTCTTT. Amino acids: CSVRGRLMQKEAFF.

The chain combines TRBV5-1 with TRBJ1-4, with TRBD1 identical over 10 bases. CDR3 size: 15 residues. The V segment lost 0 bases and the J segment 8 bases; nucleotides outside the gene matches: 4. The germline CDR1 and CDR2 sequences are SGHRS and YFSETQ. The CDR3 here is CASSLETGGLEKLFF. CDR3 coding DNA: TGCGCCAGCAGCTTGGAGACAGGGGGCCTCGAAAAACTGTTTTTT.

The chain recombines TRBV28 with TRBJ1-2; D remains ambiguous. Germline V gene data show CDR1 as MDHEN and CDR2 as SYDVKM. This CDR3 is 11 amino acids long. The ends were cut back, 7 bases at V and 5 bases at J, with 8 bases in the middle. The CDR3 region has the DNA TGTGCCAGCACCTCCTGGTATGGCTACACCTTC. Its translation: CASTSWYGYTF.

This clone has only a few counts. The chain combines TRBV4-2 with TRBJ2-1; a weak D match, TRBD2 (5 bases). Germline V gene lookup returns CDR1 LGHNA and CDR2 YNFKEQ. With 3 bases removed from V and 3 bases from J, the gap between germline ends came to 15 bases. The CDR3 spans 16 residues. For the CDR3, the DNA is TGTGCCAGCAGCCACGAAGCGGCCCAGTTCTACAATGAGCAGTTCTTC. Its protein product is CASSHEAAQFYNEQFF.

Comments on this clone: Other nucleotide sequences in the sample specify the same CDR3. The chain combines TRBV5-1 with TRBJ1-1; possible D gene TRBD1, 6 bases. CDR1 SGHRS and CDR2 YFSETQ come from the germline V gene. V lost 8 bases to trimming and J lost 0 bases, with 11 bases between them. CDR3 length: 13 amino acids. CDR3 bases: TGCGCCAGTTCACAGGGTTTGAACACTGAAGCTTTCTTT. It specifies CASSQGLNTEAFF.

The chain employs TRBV2 and TRBJ2-7, with 11 bases that match TRBD1. Trimming cost V 9 bases and J 4 bases; bases outside gene matches: 5. The CDR3 has 13 residues. Per germline, CDR1 SNHLY and CDR2 FYNNEI. CDR3 sequence: CASRTGGVYEQYF. The CDR3 nucleotides read TGTGCCAGTCGGACAGGGGGCGTGTACGAGCAGTACTTC.

This rearrangement joins TRBV28 to TRBJ2-7, with unresolved D. The CDR3 contains 13 residues. Germline V lookup: CDR1 MDHEN, CDR2 SYDVKM. Trimming shortened V by 8 bases and J by 6 bases, and 17 bases separated the two germline ends. In DNA, the CDR3 is TGTGCCAGCGACTCCGGGCCTGGTGGCGAGCAGTACTTC. Its translation is CASDSGPGGEQYF.

For the CDR3, the DNA is TGTGCCGGAAAGATTACGGGGGAGCAGTTCTTC. This gives the protein CAGKITGEQFF. The chain employs TRBV30 and TRBJ2-1; weak D call: TRBD2 (5 bases). Germline CDR1 reads GTSNPN; CDR2 reads SVGIG (reference sequence). This CDR3 comprises 11 residues. The V and J ends lost 8 bases and 10 bases respectively, with 15 bases between them.

This clone was counted a single time. The chain recombines TRBV6-5 with TRBJ2-7; a weak D match, TRBD1 (6 bases). Germline CDR1 MNHEY, CDR2 SVGAGI. The germline V and J ends were trimmed by 0 bases and 12 bases, with 15 bases remaining between them. The CDR3 totals 13 residues. Written as DNA, the CDR3 is TGTGCCAGCAGTTACTCTAGGGGCGGACAGTCGTACTTC. This sequence encodes CASSYSRGGQSYF.

The chain carries TRBV5-1 and TRBJ1-1; TRBD1 aligns across 8 bases. Germline assignment: CDR1 SGHRS and CDR2 YFSETQ. The CDR3 extends over 15 amino acids. V lost 4 bases, J lost 4 bases, and 9 bases stayed unmatched. The CDR3 sequence: CASSLRQGSGTEAFF. CDR3 nucleotides: TGCGCCAGCAGCCTTAGACAGGGGTCGGGCACTGAAGCTTTCTTT.

The DNA for the CDR3 is TGTGCCAGCAGCTGGGGGACAGGGGGAACCGGGGAGCTGTTTTTT. Translated, it gives CASSWGTGGTGELFF. The V and J genes are TRBV11-2 and TRBJ2-2; 11 bases match TRBD1. This CDR3 has 15 amino acids. The germline V gene encodes CDR1 SGHAT and CDR2 FQNNGV. Germline trimming cut 4 bases from V and 5 bases from J; bases unmatched to any gene: 3.

The V gene is TRBV7-9, the J gene TRBJ2-3; D is undetermined. V was cut by 4 bases and J by 4 bases, with 15 bases left in between. CDR1 and CDR2 from the germline V gene are SEHNR and FQNEAQ (reference sequence). The CDR3 has 15 residues. The CDR3 DNA follows: TGTGCCAGCAGCTCCCGTATCCGTCGCCCAGATACGCAGTATTTT. It yields the protein CASSSRIRRPDTQYF.

The CDR3 protein is CASSLDVQKGEKLFF. In DNA, the CDR3 is TGTGCCAGCAGTTTAGATGTCCAGAAGGGTGAAAAACTGTTTTTT. This sequence joins TRBV27 and TRBJ1-4, with D unclear. The CDR3 extends over 15 amino acids. Looked up from germline, CDR1 is MNHEY and CDR2 is SMNVEV (reference sequence). Deletions cut 2 bases from V and 7 bases from J, with 14 bases between.

As regards this clone: A junction boundary mismatches the germline segment, possibly from a read error. The rearrangement joins TRBV10-3 to TRBJ1-2; TRBD1 matches at 9 bases. This CDR3 is 14 amino acids long. Looked up from germline, CDR1 is ENHRY and CDR2 is SYGVKD. The CDR3 sequence is CATSMTGGNYGFTF. CDR3 coding DNA: TGTGCCACCTCTATGACAGGGGGGAACTATGGCTTCACCTTC.

The chain links TRBV4-1 to TRBJ2-7, with 11 nucleotides matching TRBD1. Germline loops: CDR1 MGHRA, CDR2 YSYEKL. Trimming cost V 0 bases and J 0 bases; bases outside gene matches: 10. The CDR3 covers 19 residues. As DNA, the CDR3 is TGCGCCAGCAGCCAAGAATGGGACAGGGGGTCCTTCAGCTCCTACGAGCAGTACTTC. Its protein product is CASSQEWDRGSFSSYEQYF.